The 24 T cell receptor beta chains listed next were all sequenced from one sample in a study of patients and donors after allogeneic stem cell transplantation. TCRdb passed the RT-PCR reads through MiXCR, listing each CDR3 protein once. The table records about 40,000 distinct CDR3 sequences, around a third of them present only once. What was sequenced was blood, either unsorted or a sorted T cell fraction (not recorded which). Receptors originate from a human donor who was either an allogeneic HSCT recipient or a stem cell or donor lymphocyte infusion donor (not recorded which). It is not recorded whose cells these are; they may come from a transplant donor.

The CDR3 DNA reads as TGCGCCAGCAGCTTGGAGGACAGGGTCGGATGGAGGCAGTACTTC. It specifies CASSLEDRVGWRQYF. V usage is TRBV5-1 and J usage is TRBJ2-7; 8 nucleotides align to TRBD1. The CDR3 totals 15 residues. Germline V gives CDR1 SGHRS, CDR2 YFSETQ. J gave up 9 bases and V 0 bases, and 11 bases lay outside the gene matches.

This chain joins TRBV5-5 and TRBJ2-7; D is unclear. V gave up 4 bases and J gave up 2 bases, with 19 bases separating them. From germline, CDR1 is SGHKS and CDR2 YYEKEE (reference sequence). CDR3 size: 16 residues. The DNA for the CDR3 is TGTGCCAGCAGCCGCGGCGATTACCAAACGACCTACGAGCAGTACTTC. Translating gives CASSRGDYQTTYEQYF.

The chain combines TRBV18 with TRBJ2-4; the match to TRBD1 covers 8 bases. CDR1 and CDR2 from the germline V gene are KGHSH and LQKENI. The J segment lost 0 bases and the V segment lost 4 bases, leaving 5 bases of the junction unmatched. The CDR3 extends over 16 amino acids. CDR3 coding DNA: TGTGCCAGCTCACTAGACAGGGGATTAGCCAAAAACATTCAGTACTTC. Its protein is CASSLDRGLAKNIQYF.

This rearrangement joins TRBV29-1 to TRBJ2-2; no definite D call. The CDR3 runs to 16 residues. V gave up 6 bases and J gave up 6 bases, with 23 bases separating them. Germline V CDR1 and CDR2: SQVTM, ANQGSEA. DNA of the CDR3: TGCAGCGTCAAGACTTTACTAATGGGTGCTCCCGGGGAGCTGTTTTTT. Translation: CSVKTLLMGAPGELFF.

This clonotype showed up just a few times. The rearrangement uses TRBV12-3 or TRBV12-4 and TRBJ2-1; D perhaps matches TRBD2 (5 bases). Trimming pared 2 bases from V and 7 bases from J, leaving 6 bases between. This CDR3 is 12 amino acids long. The CDR3: CASSLRENEQFF. The CDR3 DNA is TGTGCCAGCAGTTTAAGGGAGAATGAGCAGTTCTTC.

This clonotype was counted a few times. The chain is built from TRBV29-1 and TRBJ1-1; D unclear. The germline gives CDR1 SQVTM, CDR2 ANQGSEA. The CDR3 is 13 amino acids. The V and J ends lost 6 bases and 0 bases respectively, with 11 bases between them. The CDR3 DNA sequence: TGCAGCGTGAAACCCAGACTGAACACTGAAGCTTTCTTT. It yields the protein CSVKPRLNTEAFF.

This sequence joins TRBV12-3 or TRBV12-4 and TRBJ1-5; possibly TRBD1 for D (5 bases). The germline V and J ends were trimmed by 6 bases and 1 base, with 16 bases remaining between them. CDR3 size: 16 residues. CDR3 sequence: CASSPWAGASNQPQHF. In DNA form, the CDR3 reads TGTGCCAGCAGCCCTTGGGCCGGGGCGAGCAATCAGCCCCAGCATTTT.

The chain joins TRBV10-3 to TRBJ2-7; 8 bases are a match to TRBD1. Germline CDR1 ENHRY, CDR2 SYGVKD. The junction had 5 bases not matched to a gene; V was cut back by 0 bases and J by 1 base. The CDR3 runs 16 residues. CDR3 nucleotide sequence: TGTGCCATCAGTGAGTCCGGGACAGGAATTTCCTACGAGCAGTACTTC. Amino acids: CAISESGTGISYEQYF.

This clonotype has at least ten counts. The chain combines TRBV7-2 with TRBJ1-4; a weak D match, TRBD1 (6 bases). V was clipped by 0 bases and J by 6 bases, with 20 bases between them. CDR3 length equals 18 residues. Germline values: CDR1 SGHTA, CDR2 FQGNSA. CDR3 protein: CASSLAIQGRASHEKLFF. CDR3 bases: TGTGCCAGCAGCTTAGCAATCCAGGGGAGGGCATCACATGAAAAACTGTTTTTT.

As to this clonotype: One junction end does not reproduce the germline sequence, and a read error may be involved. The V and J genes are TRBV9 and TRBJ1-5; maybe TRBD1 (6 bases). Germline V gene data show CDR1 as SGDLS and CDR2 as YYNGEE. The CDR3 has 15 residues. CDR3 region: CASSRDTYSNQPQRF. In nucleotides, the CDR3 is TGTGCCAGCAGCCGGGACACTTATAGCAATCAGCCCCAGCGTTTT.

The chain employs TRBV23-1 and TRBJ2-7, with 7 bases aligning to TRBD1. TRBV23-1 is known as an ORF, though its function is uncertain. Germline trimming cut 3 bases from V and 9 bases from J; bases unmatched to any gene: 11. The CDR3 has 14 residues. Here the CDR3 reads CASSQGRDRRTQYF. The CDR3 nucleotides are TGCGCCAGCAGTCAGGGCCGGGACAGAAGGACGCAGTACTTC.

This clonotype was picked up a small number of times. CDR3 loop: CSVRSQLTDTQYF. The CDR3 DNA reads TGCAGCGTTCGGAGTCAACTCACAGATACGCAGTATTTT. This sequence joins TRBV29-1 and TRBJ2-3; D uncertain. The V end was cut by 5 bases, the J end by 2 bases, with 11 bases between. From germline, CDR1 is SQVTM and CDR2 ANQGSEA. This CDR3 has 13 amino acids.

V is TRBV6-1 and J is TRBJ2-7; 9 bases are a match to TRBD2. This CDR3 has 15 amino acids. Trimming at V came to 6 bases and at J to 1 base, leaving 7 bases not matched to a gene. Per the germline V gene, CDR1 is MNHNS and CDR2 is SASEGT. The CDR3 region is CASRNSGRSSYEQYF. CDR3 coding DNA: TGTGCCAGCAGAAACAGCGGGAGGTCTTCCTACGAGCAGTACTTC.

CDR3 sequence: CSVEWTVATQYF. The CDR3 DNA reads TGCAGCGTGGAGTGGACAGTTGCTACGCAGTATTTT. The V gene is TRBV29-1, the J gene TRBJ2-3; D might be TRBD1 (6 bases). The CDR3 contains 12 residues. The germline CDR1 and CDR2 sequences are SQVTM and ANQGSEA. Trimming took 6 bases from V and 8 from J, leaving 15 bases between them.

This clonotype has just a few counts. The chain carries TRBV20-1 and TRBJ1-2; D gene ambiguous. This CDR3 contains 12 residues. Trimming shortened V by 3 bases and J by 6 bases, and 11 bases separated the two germline ends. CDR1 and CDR2 (germline): DFQATT, SNEGSKA (reference sequence). The CDR3 loop reads CSASPDVNGYTF. CDR3 bases: TGCAGTGCTAGTCCGGATGTGAATGGCTACACCTTC.

The J gene is TRBJ2-1, the V gene TRBV12-3 or TRBV12-4; 12 bases line up with TRBD2. The junction had 4 bases not matched to a gene; V was cut back by 2 bases and J by 2 bases. The CDR3 runs to 17 residues. The CDR3 DNA reads TGTGCCAGCAGTTTAATCCGACTAGCGGGAGCCTACAATGAGCAGTTCTTC. It translates to CASSLIRLAGAYNEQFF.

The gene calls are TRBV7-2 and TRBJ2-1, with 7 nucleotides matching TRBD2. J was trimmed by 6 bases and V by 5 bases; bases with no gene match: 4. Germline V gene lookup returns CDR1 SGHTA and CDR2 FQGNSA. CDR3 size: 13 residues. Here the CDR3 reads CASSGRVGNEQFF. For the CDR3, the DNA is TGTGCCAGCAGCGGGAGGGTTGGCAATGAGCAGTTCTTC.

In DNA form, the CDR3 reads TGTGCCAGCAGCGTAAGTAGCGGGAGGGCCTACGAGCAGTACTTC. Protein: CASSVSSGRAYEQYF. This chain joins TRBV9 and TRBJ2-7, with TRBD2 identical over 11 bases. V was clipped by 1 base and J by 2 bases; unmatched bases: 2. This CDR3 is 15 amino acids long. In germline, CDR1 is SGDLS, CDR2 YYNGEE.

The rearrangement links TRBV6-5 to TRBJ1-6; 8 bases are a match to TRBD1. Per the germline V gene, CDR1 is MNHEY and CDR2 is SVGAGI. The trim removed 3 bases at V and 9 bases at J, leaving 7 bases unmatched. This CDR3 region has 15 residues. CDR3 nucleotides: TGTGCCAGCAGTTATGAGGACAGGGTGGGTTCACCCCTCCACTTT. This translates into CASSYEDRVGSPLHF.

The chain has TRBV24-1 and TRBJ1-5, with D uncertain. V was pared by 3 bases and J by 5 bases, with 4 bases between. The germline V gene encodes CDR1 KGHDR and CDR2 SFDVKD. CDR3 length: 12 residues. The CDR3 protein is CATSDLYQPQHF. The CDR3 DNA reads as TGTGCCACCAGTGATCTCTATCAGCCCCAGCATTTT.

This clonotype was counted only a few times. CDR3 coding DNA: TGCAGTGCTAGCCTGCCGAGCTTGGTACGTGGCTACACCTTC. It encodes CSASLPSLVRGYTF. The chain carries TRBV20-1 and TRBJ1-2; D gene uncertain. The CDR3 covers 14 residues. V lost 3 bases and J 7 bases, leaving 18 bases between the germline ends. Germline V gene data show CDR1 as DFQATT and CDR2 as SNEGSKA (reference sequence).

This clonotype was recorded many times. At one of its ends the junction is not consistent with the germline gene, which may arise from a read error. The chain carries TRBV27 and TRBJ1-4; the match to TRBD1 covers 9 bases. This CDR3 is built from 16 residues. The germline CDR1 and CDR2 sequences are MNHEY and SMNVEV (reference sequence). The CDR3 here is CASSSTPGTGNGKLFF. In DNA, the CDR3 is TGTGCCAGCAGTTCTACCCCCGGGACAGGGAATGGAAAACTGTTTTTT.

This chain connects TRBV15 to TRBJ1-3; D call uncertain. Germline V gives CDR1 LNHNV, CDR2 YYDKDF (reference sequence). The CDR3 is made up of 14 amino acids. V dropped 1 base and J dropped 3 bases, with 7 bases sitting between them. CDR3 loop: CATSRARFGNTIYF. The DNA for the CDR3 is TGTGCCACCAGCAGAGCGAGATTTGGAAACACCATATATTTT.

This clonotype appeared a few times. This chain connects TRBV25-1 to TRBJ2-5; 9 bases are shared with TRBD1. The trim removed 2 bases at V and 4 bases at J, leaving 2 bases unmatched. Germline V lookup: CDR1 MGHDK, CDR2 SYGVNS. The CDR3 totals 14 residues. The CDR3 nucleotides are TGTGCCAGCAGTGAACACAGGGGGCGAGAGACCCAGTACTTC. Encoded protein: CASSEHRGRETQYF.